The 2 T cell receptor beta chains below were found in one sample sequenced in a study of prognosis after radiotherapy for stage I lung cancer. Two-round multiplex PCR on genomic DNA was the method by which TCR beta CDR3 was amplified. Primers targeting each individual TRBV and TRBJ gene were applied in first-round PCR. Each CDR3 protein gets one entry after TCRdb re-called the multiplex PCR reads with MiXCR. Of about 51,000 distinct CDR3 sequences listed, 30% to 40% are singletons. The specimen comprised PBMCs, sampled before or after stereotactic body radiation therapy (not recorded which). These receptors were taken from a donor aged 50 or older with non-small cell lung cancer.

On this clonotype itself: A far larger clone is one base from this, pointing to a likely read error. The chain uses TRBV6-9 and TRBJ1-1; D may be TRBD1 (5 bases). The CDR3 runs to 16 residues. In germline, CDR1 is MNHGY, CDR2 SVAAGI. The CDR3 reads CASSSTGGGMNTESFF. The CDR3 DNA follows: TGTGCCAGCAGTTCTACAGGTGGGGGAATGAACACTGAATCTTTCTTT.

CDR3 sequence (DNA): TGTGCCAGCAGCTCCCGGGGGGGGAACACTGAAGCTTTCTTT. Translation gives CASSSRGGNTEAFF. The V and J genes are TRBV11-3 and TRBJ1-1; D may be TRBD1 (5 bases). Germline V gene data show CDR1 as SGHNT and CDR2 as YENEEA. V lost 4 bases, J lost 1 base, and 10 bases lay in between. The CDR3 is 14 amino acids.